The present T cell receptor (beta chain) was sequenced within a study of blood T cell repertoires in COVID-19. About the study: The analysed material was cDNA or gDNA that came from T cells, B-cell-depleted T cells, or PBMCs.

The CDR3 runs to 12 residues. The germline CDR1 and CDR2 sequences are SGHNT and YYREEE (reference sequence). V was pared by 0 bases and J by 5 bases, with 6 bases between. Profiling relied on immunoSEQ multiplex PCR, and the TCRdb table lists in-frame clones only, not all of them. Of about 380,000 clones in the sample, around 87% were seen once. Living in 24 US areas, the participants were between 18 and 89 years of age. The recovered donors of Cohort 3 showed two negative PCRs, clearance, or symptom resolution. The source is a man aged 30 to 39 who had recovered from COVID-19. The sequenced sample consisted of PBMCs or T cells enriched from blood (not recorded which). The J gene is TRBJ2-7, the V gene TRBV5-4, with no clear D. In nucleotides, the CDR3 is TGTGCCAGCAGCTTGGTCCGGGACGAGCAGTACTTC. Translating it yields CASSLVRDEQYF.